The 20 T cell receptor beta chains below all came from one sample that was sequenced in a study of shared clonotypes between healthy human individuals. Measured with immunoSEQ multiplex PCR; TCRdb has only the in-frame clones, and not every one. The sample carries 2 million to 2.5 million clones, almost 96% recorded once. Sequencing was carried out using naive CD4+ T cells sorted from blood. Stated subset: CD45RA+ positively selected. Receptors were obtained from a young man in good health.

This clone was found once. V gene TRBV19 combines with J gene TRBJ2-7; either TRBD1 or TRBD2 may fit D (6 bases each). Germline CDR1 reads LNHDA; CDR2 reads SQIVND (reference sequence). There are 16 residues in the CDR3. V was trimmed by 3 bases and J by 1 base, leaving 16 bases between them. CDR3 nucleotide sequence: TGTGCCAGTAGTATCCGCAGGGGAGGAAAGTCCTACGAGCAGTACTTC. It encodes CASSIRRGGKSYEQYF.

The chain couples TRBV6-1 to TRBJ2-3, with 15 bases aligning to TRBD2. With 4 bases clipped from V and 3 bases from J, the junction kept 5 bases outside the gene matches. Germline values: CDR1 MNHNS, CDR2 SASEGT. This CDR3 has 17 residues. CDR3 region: CASSAPGTSGGTDTQYF. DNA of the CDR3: TGTGCCAGCAGTGCCCCGGGGACTAGCGGGGGGACAGATACGCAGTATTTT.

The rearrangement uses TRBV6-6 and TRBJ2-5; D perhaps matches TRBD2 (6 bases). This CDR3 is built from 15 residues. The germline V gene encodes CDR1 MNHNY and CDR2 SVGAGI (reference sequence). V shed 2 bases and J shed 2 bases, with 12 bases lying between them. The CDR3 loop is CASSYGGNRQETQYF. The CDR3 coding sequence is TGTGCCAGCAGTTACGGCGGGAACAGGCAAGAGACCCAGTACTTC.

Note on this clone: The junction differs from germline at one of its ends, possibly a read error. The CDR3 protein is CAGRGLGSGEQFF. The CDR3 nucleotides are TGTGCCGGCAGGGGCCTAGGCTCTGGTGAGCAGTTCTTC. The chain carries TRBV2 and TRBJ2-1; D might be TRBD1 (6 bases). Germline-derived CDR1 and CDR2 are SNHLY and FYNNEI. There are 13 residues in the CDR3.

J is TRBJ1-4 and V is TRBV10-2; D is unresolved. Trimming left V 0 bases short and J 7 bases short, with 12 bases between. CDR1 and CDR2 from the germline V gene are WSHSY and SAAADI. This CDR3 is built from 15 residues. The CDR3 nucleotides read TGCGCCAGCAGTGAGTCAGTTTTGCTTTCTGAAAAACTGTTTTTT. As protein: CASSESVLLSEKLFF.

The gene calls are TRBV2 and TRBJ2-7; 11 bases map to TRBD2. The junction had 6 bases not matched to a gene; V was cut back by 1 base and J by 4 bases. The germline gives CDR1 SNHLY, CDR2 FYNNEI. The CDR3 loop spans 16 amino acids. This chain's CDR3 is CASSEGPGLADYEQYF. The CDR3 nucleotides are TGTGCCAGCAGTGAAGGACCGGGACTAGCGGATTACGAGCAGTACTTC.

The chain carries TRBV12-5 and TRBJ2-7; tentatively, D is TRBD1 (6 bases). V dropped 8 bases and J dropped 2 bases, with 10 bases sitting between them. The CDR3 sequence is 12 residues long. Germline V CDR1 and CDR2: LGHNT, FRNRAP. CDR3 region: CASTGNTYEQYF. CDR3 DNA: TGTGCTAGTACAGGGAACACCTACGAGCAGTACTTC.

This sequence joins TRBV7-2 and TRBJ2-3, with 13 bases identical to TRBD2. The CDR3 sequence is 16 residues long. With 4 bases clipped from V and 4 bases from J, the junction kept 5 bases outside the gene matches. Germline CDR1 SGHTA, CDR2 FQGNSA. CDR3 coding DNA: TGTGCCAGCAGCTCCGGACTAGCGGGAGTTGCAGATACGCAGTATTTT. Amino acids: CASSSGLAGVADTQYF.

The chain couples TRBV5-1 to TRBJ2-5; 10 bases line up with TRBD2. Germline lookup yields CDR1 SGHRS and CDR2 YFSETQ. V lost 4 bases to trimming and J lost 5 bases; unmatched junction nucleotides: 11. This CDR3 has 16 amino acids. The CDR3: CASSLGLAGDYETQYF. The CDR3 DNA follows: TGCGCCAGCAGCCTTGGGCTAGCGGGAGATTACGAGACCCAGTACTTC.

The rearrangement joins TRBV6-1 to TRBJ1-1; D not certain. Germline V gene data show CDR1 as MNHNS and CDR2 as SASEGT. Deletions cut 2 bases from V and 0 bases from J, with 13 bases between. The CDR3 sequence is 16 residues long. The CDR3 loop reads CASSEYGLYMNTEAFF. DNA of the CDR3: TGTGCCAGCAGTGAATACGGGCTGTACATGAACACTGAAGCTTTCTTT.

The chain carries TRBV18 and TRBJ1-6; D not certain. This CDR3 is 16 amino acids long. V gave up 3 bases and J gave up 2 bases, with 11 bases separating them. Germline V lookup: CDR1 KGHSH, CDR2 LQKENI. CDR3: CASSPGGQPYNSPLHF. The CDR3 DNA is TGTGCCAGCTCACCGGGAGGCCAGCCCTATAATTCACCCCTCCACTTT.

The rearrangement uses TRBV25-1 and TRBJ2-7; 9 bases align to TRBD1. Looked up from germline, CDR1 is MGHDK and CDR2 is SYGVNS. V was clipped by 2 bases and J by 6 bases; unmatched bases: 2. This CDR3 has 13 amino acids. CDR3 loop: CASSEGDRVEQYF. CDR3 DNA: TGTGCCAGCAGTGAAGGGGACAGGGTCGAGCAGTACTTC.

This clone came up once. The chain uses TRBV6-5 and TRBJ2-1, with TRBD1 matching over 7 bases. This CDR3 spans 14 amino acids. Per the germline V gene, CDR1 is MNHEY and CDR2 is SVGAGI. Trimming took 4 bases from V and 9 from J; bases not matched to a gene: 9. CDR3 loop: CASSSRQGRSEQFF. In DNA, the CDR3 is TGTGCCAGCAGTTCCCGACAGGGACGGAGTGAGCAGTTCTTC.

CDR3 sequence reads: CASSATGQKNSYEQYF. CDR3 nucleotide sequence: TGTGCCAGCAGCGCGACCGGACAGAAGAATTCCTACGAGCAGTACTTC. This chain joins TRBV9 and TRBJ2-7; tentative D call: TRBD1 (6 bases). The V gene lost 3 bases and the J gene lost 1 base, with 17 bases spanning the gap. The length of the CDR3 is 16 residues. Germline V CDR1 and CDR2: SGDLS, YYNGEE. The whole variable domain, remainder taken from reference TRBV9 and TRBJ2-7, is DSGVTQTPKHLITATGQRVTLRCSPRSGDLSVYWYQQSLDQGLQFLIQYYNGEERAKGNILERFSAQQFPDLHSELNLSSLELGDSALYFCASSATGQKNSYEQYFGPGTRLTVT.

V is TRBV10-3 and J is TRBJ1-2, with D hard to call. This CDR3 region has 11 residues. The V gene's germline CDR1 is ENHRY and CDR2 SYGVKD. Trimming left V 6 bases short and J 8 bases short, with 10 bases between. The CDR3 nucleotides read TGTGCCATCAGCAGATATGGCGGCTACACCTTC. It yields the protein CAISRYGGYTF.

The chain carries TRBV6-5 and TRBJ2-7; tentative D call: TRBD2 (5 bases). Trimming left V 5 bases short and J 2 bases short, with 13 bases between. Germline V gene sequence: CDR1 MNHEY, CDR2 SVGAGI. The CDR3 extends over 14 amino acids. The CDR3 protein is CASSPGLVTYEQYF. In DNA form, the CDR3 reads TGTGCCAGCAGTCCCGGACTGGTAACCTACGAGCAGTACTTC.

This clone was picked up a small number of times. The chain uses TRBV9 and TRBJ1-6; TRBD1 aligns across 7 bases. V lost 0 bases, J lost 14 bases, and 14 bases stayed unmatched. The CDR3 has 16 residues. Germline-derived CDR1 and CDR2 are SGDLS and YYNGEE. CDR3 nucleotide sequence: TGTGCCAGCAGCGTAGGGGAGGACAGGACGCAGAGGACCCTCCACTTT. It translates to CASSVGEDRTQRTLHF.

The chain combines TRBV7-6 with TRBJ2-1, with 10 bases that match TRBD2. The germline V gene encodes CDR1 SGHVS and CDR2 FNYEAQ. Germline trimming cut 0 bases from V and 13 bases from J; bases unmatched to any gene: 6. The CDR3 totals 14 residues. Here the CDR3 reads CASSLAELAGVQFF. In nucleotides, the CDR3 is TGTGCCAGCAGCTTAGCGGAGCTAGCGGGAGTTCAGTTCTTC.

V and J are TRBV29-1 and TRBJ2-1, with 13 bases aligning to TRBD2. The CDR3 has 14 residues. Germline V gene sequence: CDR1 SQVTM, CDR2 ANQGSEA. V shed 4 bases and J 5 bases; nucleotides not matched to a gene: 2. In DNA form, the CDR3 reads TGCAGCGTTGGTGGGACTAGCGGGAACAATGAGCAGTTCTTC. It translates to CSVGGTSGNNEQFF.

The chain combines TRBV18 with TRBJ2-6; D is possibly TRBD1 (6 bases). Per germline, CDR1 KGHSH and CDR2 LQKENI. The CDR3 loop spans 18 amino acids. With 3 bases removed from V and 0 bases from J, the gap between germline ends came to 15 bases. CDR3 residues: CASSPLQGSLSGANVLTF. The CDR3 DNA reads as TGTGCCAGCTCACCTCTTCAGGGGAGTCTCTCTGGGGCCAACGTCCTGACTTTC.